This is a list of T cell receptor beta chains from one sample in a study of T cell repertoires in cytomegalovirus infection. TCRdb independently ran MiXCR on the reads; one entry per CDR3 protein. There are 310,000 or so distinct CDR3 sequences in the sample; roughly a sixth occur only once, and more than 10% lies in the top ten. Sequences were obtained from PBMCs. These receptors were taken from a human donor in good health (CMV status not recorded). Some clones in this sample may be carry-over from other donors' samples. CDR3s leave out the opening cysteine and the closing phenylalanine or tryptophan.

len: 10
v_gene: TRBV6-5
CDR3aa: ASSPPGQFQY

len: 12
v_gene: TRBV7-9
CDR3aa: ASSLRASQETQY

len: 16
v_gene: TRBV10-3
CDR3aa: TISGHPTSGSSYNEQF

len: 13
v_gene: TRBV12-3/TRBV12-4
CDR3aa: ASSSRLTENTEAF

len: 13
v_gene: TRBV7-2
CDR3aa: ASSFDRGGDTEAF

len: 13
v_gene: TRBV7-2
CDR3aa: ASSSLPRGRDTQY

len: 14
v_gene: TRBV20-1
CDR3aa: SPGTSGGALADTQY

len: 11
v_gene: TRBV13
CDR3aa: ASSLSEGGEQY

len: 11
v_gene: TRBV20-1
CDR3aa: SARDSAGTEAF

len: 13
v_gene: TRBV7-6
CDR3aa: ASSSQTGLNTEAF

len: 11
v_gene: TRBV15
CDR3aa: ATSSSLPGELF

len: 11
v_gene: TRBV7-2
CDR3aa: ASSLNSGGGYT